Following are 11 T cell receptor beta chains from one sample sequenced in a study of blood T cells in healthy people across ages. Primed by a sample-barcoded 5' primer and a J-beta primer mix, a second PCR proceeded for about 6 to 12 cycles. TCRdb reanalysed the 5' RACE reads using MiXCR and keeps one entry per CDR3 protein. The sample has 650,000 to 950,000 distinct CDR3 sequences; 40% to 50% are singletons. Input material: blood. The receptors were sampled from a man between 60 and 75 years old in good health.

This clonotype appeared a single time. The junction does not match germline at one end; this may be a read error. This chain links TRBV11-3 with TRBJ1-2, with D perhaps matching TRBD1 (5 bases). Germline values: CDR1 SGHNT, CDR2 YENEEA. This CDR3 has 16 residues. CDR3 nucleotide sequence: TGTGCCGGCAGCTTAGAGGGGAGAGACGGAAACTATGGCTACACCTTC. Its translation: CAGSLEGRDGNYGYTF.

This clonotype was detected a few times. The chain joins TRBV27 to TRBJ2-4; D is uncertain. Trimming left V 0 bases short and J 4 bases short, with 10 bases between. The germline CDR1 and CDR2 sequences are MNHEY and SMNVEV (reference sequence). The CDR3 loop spans 15 amino acids. The CDR3 DNA follows: TGTGCCAGCAGTTTATCAAGGGTACCAAAAAACATTCAGTACTTC. It yields the protein CASSLSRVPKNIQYF.

The genes are TRBV4-3 and TRBJ1-2, with TRBD1 matching 7 bases. Trimming at V came to 0 bases and at J to 3 bases, leaving 4 bases not matched to a gene. Germline loops: CDR1 LGHNA, CDR2 YSLEER. The CDR3 has 15 residues. CDR3 protein: CASSQERGRHYGYTF. For the CDR3, the DNA is TGCGCCAGCAGCCAAGAGAGGGGGCGCCACTATGGCTACACCTTC.

The chain has TRBV5-1 and TRBJ2-7; D is ambiguous. The CDR3 runs to 14 residues. CDR1 and CDR2 (germline): SGHRS, YFSETQ. The V end was cut by 4 bases, the J end by 5 bases, with 16 bases between. The CDR3 loop reads CASSPGRLEDEQYF. DNA of the CDR3: TGCGCCAGCAGCCCAGGTCGATTGGAAGACGAGCAGTACTTC.

The chain uses TRBV25-1 and TRBJ1-6; 7 nucleotides match TRBD1. Per the germline V gene, CDR1 is MGHDK and CDR2 is SYGVNS. V was clipped by 6 bases and J by 8 bases; unmatched bases: 7. CDR3 length equals 14 residues. CDR3 coding DNA: TGTGCCAGCAGGGGGGACAGTTTTCATTCACCCCTCCACTTT. It is translated as CASRGDSFHSPLHF.

This clonotype turned up a few times. The genes are TRBV2 and TRBJ2-1; TRBD2 aligns across 7 bases. V dropped 6 bases and J dropped 6; count of bases not matched to a gene: 2. The CDR3 sequence is 12 residues long. From germline, CDR1 is SNHLY and CDR2 FYNNEI. CDR3 DNA sequence: TGTGCCAGCAGGGCTAGCGGCAATGAGCAGTTCTTC. Translated: CASRASGNEQFF.

This clonotype appeared a few times. The J gene is TRBJ2-5, the V gene TRBV11-2, with D maybe TRBD2 (7 bases). Trimming left V 1 base short and J 7 bases short, with 16 bases between. The CDR3 runs to 15 residues. Per the germline V gene, CDR1 is SGHAT and CDR2 is FQNNGV. CDR3 sequence reads: CASSLATGGGGTQYF. The CDR3, as DNA: TGTGCCAGCAGCTTAGCCACTGGGGGAGGGGGGACCCAGTACTTC.

The chain employs TRBV3-1 and TRBJ2-7; D gene unclear. V was clipped by 3 bases and J by 0 bases, with 12 bases between them. Germline CDR1 is LGHDT and CDR2 is YNNKEL (reference sequence). The CDR3 has 15 residues. The CDR3 region has the DNA TGTGCCAGCAGCCAGGTTGGACGCCGCTCCTACGAGCAGTACTTC. Translation: CASSQVGRRSYEQYF.

This clonotype was counted a few times. The chain combines TRBV5-1 with TRBJ2-5, with D maybe TRBD1 (6 bases). CDR3 length: 14 amino acids. Trimming stripped 0 bases from V and 7 bases from J, with 13 bases between. Per the germline V gene, CDR1 is SGHRS and CDR2 is YFSETQ. Here the CDR3 reads CASSLVSGTRTQYF. The CDR3 coding sequence is TGCGCCAGCAGCTTGGTTTCCGGGACAAGGACCCAGTACTTC. Drawing the rest from reference TRBV5-1 and TRBJ2-5, the complete variable domain is KAGVTQTPRYLIKTRGQQVTLSCSPISGHRSVSWYQQTPGQGLQFLFEYFSETQRNKGNFPGRFSGRQFSNSRSEMNVSTLELGDSALYLCASSLVSGTRTQYFGPGTRLLVL.

This clonotype was counted only a few times. V gene TRBV3-1 combines with J gene TRBJ2-7; D uncertain. CDR1 and CDR2 from the germline V gene are LGHDT and YNNKEL (reference sequence). V was pared by 1 base and J by 5 bases, with 6 bases between. This CDR3 spans 12 amino acids. Here the CDR3 reads CASSQARNEQYF. CDR3 DNA: TGTGCCAGCAGCCAAGCACGGAACGAGCAGTACTTC.

J is TRBJ2-4 and V is TRBV20-1; 11 bases agree with TRBD2. V was pared by 2 bases and J by 3 bases, with 6 bases of the junction left unmatched. The CDR3 is made up of 16 amino acids. From germline, CDR1 is DFQATT and CDR2 SNEGSKA (reference sequence). The CDR3 nucleotides are TGCAGTGCTAGACTAGCGGGGGGTTCTGGCAAAAACATTCAGTACTTC. It is translated as CSARLAGGSGKNIQYF.